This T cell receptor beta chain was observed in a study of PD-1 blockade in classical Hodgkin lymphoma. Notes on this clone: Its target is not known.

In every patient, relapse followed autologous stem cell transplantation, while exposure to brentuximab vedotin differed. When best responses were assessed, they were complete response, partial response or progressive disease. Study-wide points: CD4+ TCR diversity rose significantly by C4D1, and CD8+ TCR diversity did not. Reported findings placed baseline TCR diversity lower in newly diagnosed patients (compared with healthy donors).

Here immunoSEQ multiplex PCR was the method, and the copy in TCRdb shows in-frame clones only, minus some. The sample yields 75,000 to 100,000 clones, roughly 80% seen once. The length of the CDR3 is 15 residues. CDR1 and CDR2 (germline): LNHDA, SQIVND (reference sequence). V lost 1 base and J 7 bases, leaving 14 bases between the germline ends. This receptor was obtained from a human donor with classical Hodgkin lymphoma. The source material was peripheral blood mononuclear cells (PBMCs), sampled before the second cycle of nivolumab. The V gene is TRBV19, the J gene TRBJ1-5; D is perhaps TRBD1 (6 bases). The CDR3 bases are TGTGCCAGTAGTATAGTAGGGGGAGGAGGGCAGCCCCAGCATTTT. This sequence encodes CASSIVGGGGQPQHF.